This TCR beta chain is drawn from a study of T cells expressing NK-cell markers. About the study: Cells sorted as CD3+CD56+NKG2C+, CD3+CD56+NKG2C- and CD3+CD56-NKG2C+ T cells supplied the TCR beta repertoires. Most of the eight sequenced donors were HCMV-seropositive; one was seronegative.

Beta-chain TCR cDNA was generated via 5'RACE template switching with UMIs. TCRdb reanalyzed the 5' RACE reads and collapses them to one entry per CDR3 protein, without DNA. This sample's table has 350,000 to 500,000 distinct CDR3 sequences. Sequencing input: blood T cells: a sorted CD56 or NKG2C T cell subset, CD4+ or CD8+ T cells, or bulk PBMC T cells (not recorded which). The sequence was obtained from a woman aged 18-69 years in good health.

The CDR3 loop reads CASSPSGHQRGSPLHF. V usage is TRBV18 and J usage is TRBJ1-6; as DNA is missing, the TRBD1 call by TCRdb cannot be tested. Germline values: CDR1 KGHSH, CDR2 LQKENI. The CDR3 covers 16 residues.